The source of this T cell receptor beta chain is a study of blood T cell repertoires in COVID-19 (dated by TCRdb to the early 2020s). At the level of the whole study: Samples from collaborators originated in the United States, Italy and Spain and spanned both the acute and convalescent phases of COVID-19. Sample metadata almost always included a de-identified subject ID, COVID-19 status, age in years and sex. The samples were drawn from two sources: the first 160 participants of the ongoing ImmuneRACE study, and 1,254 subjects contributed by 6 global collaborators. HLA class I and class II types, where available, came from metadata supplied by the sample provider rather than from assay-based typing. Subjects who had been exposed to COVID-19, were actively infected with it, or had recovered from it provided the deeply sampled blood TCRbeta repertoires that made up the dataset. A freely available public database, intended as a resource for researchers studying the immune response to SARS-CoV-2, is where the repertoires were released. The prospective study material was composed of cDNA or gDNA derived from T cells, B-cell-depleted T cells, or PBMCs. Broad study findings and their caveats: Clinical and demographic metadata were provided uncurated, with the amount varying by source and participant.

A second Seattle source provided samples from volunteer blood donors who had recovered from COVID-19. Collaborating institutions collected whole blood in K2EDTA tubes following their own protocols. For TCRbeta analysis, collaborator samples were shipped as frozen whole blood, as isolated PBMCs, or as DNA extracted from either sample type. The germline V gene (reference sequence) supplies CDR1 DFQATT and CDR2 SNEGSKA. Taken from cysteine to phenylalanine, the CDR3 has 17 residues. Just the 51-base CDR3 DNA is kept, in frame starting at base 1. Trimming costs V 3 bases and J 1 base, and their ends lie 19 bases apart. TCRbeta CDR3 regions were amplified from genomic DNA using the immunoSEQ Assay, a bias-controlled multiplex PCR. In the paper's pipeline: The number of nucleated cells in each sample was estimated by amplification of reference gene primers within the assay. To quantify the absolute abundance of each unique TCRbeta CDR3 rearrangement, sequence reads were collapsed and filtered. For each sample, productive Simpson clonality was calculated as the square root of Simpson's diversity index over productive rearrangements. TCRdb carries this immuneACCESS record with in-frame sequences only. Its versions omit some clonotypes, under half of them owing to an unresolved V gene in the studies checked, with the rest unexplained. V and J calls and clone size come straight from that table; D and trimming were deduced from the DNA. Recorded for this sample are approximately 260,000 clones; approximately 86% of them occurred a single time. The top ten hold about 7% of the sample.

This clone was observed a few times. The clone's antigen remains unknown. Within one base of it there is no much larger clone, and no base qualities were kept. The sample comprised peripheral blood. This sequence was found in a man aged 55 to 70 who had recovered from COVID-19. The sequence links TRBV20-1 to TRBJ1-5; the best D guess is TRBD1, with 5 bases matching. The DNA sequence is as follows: TGCAGTGCTAGTGCGGCTTTGCCAGGGTCAAGCAATCAGCCCCAGCATTTT. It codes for CSASAALPGSSNQPQHF.